Sequencing of this T cell receptor (beta chain) was carried out in a study of type 1 regulatory T cells. Overall study: T-allo10 is a Tr1-enriched, alloantigen-specific CD4 T cell product made in vitro.

This clonotype has more than one count but fewer than ten. The antigen is unknown. Study-level points and caveats: Compared with non-type 1 regulatory T cells, type 1 regulatory T cells showed a more restricted TCR repertoire.

TCRdb reanalysed the reads using MiXCR and keeps one entry per CDR3 protein. The table lists about 60,000 distinct CDR3 sequences, nearly 50% of them singletons. Sample: cultured non-Tr1 T cells, either the whole culture or a sorted T cell fraction (not recorded which). The clonotype originates from a human donor in good health.

CDR3 in amino acids: CAWSVSGTLRSPLHF. Here the CDR3 DNA reads TGTGCCTGGAGTGTATCGGGGACTCTCCGGTCACCCCTCCACTTT. The V gene is TRBV30, the J gene TRBJ1-6; possible D gene TRBD1, 5 bases. CDR1 is GTSNPN and CDR2 is SVGIG in the germline V gene (reference sequence). This CDR3 contains 15 residues. V lost 0 bases and J lost 10, with 16 bases in between.